This T cell receptor beta chain was retrieved from a study of T cell changes during pregnancy in multiple sclerosis. Sequenced by immunoSEQ multiplex PCR; TCRdb stores in-frame clones only, minus some. Among 70,000 to 100,000 clones listed, approximately 92% were seen once. The length of the CDR3 is 15 residues. CDR1 LGHNA and CDR2 YSLEER come from the germline V gene. The V end lost 0 bases, the J end lost 3 bases, and 11 bases lay between the germline ends. The clonotype was recovered from a female donor with multiple sclerosis, enrolled in a pregnancy study. This sequence joins TRBV4-3 and TRBJ1-1; possibly TRBD1 for D (6 bases). The source material was peripheral blood, sampled in the first trimester of pregnancy. CDR3: CASSQDKGHHTEAFF. CDR3 DNA: TGCGCCAGCAGCCAAGATAAGGGACATCACACTGAAGCTTTCTTT.